This T cell receptor beta chain was obtained from a study of blood T cell repertoires in COVID-19. Study information: The study drew acute and convalescent COVID-19 samples from the United States, Italy and Spain. Sources were T cells, B-cell-depleted T cells, or PBMCs; the material itself was cDNA or gDNA.

Methods used by the authors: Amplification from reference gene primers served as the basis for estimated nucleated cell counts. Using immunoSEQ multiplex PCR, the repertoire was profiled, and TCRdb retains in-frame clones only, with some absent. V, J and clone size are those of that table, while D and trimming were read from the DNA. Of around 300,000 clones in the sample, around 85% are singletons; the top ten hold 11%. With 6 bases clipped from V and 9 bases from J, the junction kept 13 bases outside the gene matches. The CDR3 is made up of 14 amino acids. The germline CDR1 and CDR2 sequences are KGHSH and LQKENI.

The chain joins TRBV18 to TRBJ1-1; 7 bases match TRBD1. The receptor's source is a woman between 70 and 85 years old with acute or convalescent COVID-19. Sequences were obtained from peripheral blood. The CDR3 nucleotides are TGTGCCAGCTCGCTGGGACAGCCCTCGGGCCAAGCTTTCTTT. Residues: CASSLGQPSGQAFF.